This T cell receptor beta chain derives from a study of T cells in Graves' hyperthyroidism and ophthalmopathy. Remarks on this clonotype: The antigen is not known. The CDR3 does not close with the conserved phenylalanine or tryptophan, likely indicating a read error.

The V gene end was trimmed by 8 bases and the J gene end by 5 bases; junction bases not matched to a gene: 7. The CDR3 contains 14 residues. CDR1 WSHSY and CDR2 SAAADI come from the germline V gene. Amplification yielded TCR beta CDR3 regions, with RNA transcripts as the source. The HTBI primer set served for first-round RT-PCR of the TCR CDR3. From the multiplex PCR reads, TCRdb called clonotypes with MiXCR, one entry per CDR3 protein. The sample shows approximately 700,000 distinct CDR3 sequences, about 45% of them seen only once. Whole-study results and caveats: Blood also showed most of the thyroid clonotypes that were expanded above 0.001.

Clinical symptoms, serum thyroxine, TRAb, thyroid ultrasound and orbital computed tomography informed diagnoses. The receptor comes from an adult man with Graves' disease, either hyperthyroidism or ophthalmopathy (not recorded which). The chain has TRBV10-2 and TRBJ1-1; TRBD1 matches 11 bases. What was sequenced was peripheral blood or thyroid tissue (not recorded which). CDR3 residues: CASQDRGLGTEAFL. The CDR3 region has the DNA TGCGCCAGCCAGGACAGGGGGCTGGGGACTGAAGCTTTCCTT.